The 20 T cell receptor beta chains listed next were all sequenced from one sample in a study of blood T cell repertoires in COVID-19. Data came from immunoSEQ multiplex PCR; TCRdb stores just in-frame clones and leaves some out. The table shows tens of thousands of clones, with 70% to 90% occurring only once. Input material: peripheral blood. All receptors come from a human donor in a cohort sampled during active COVID-19.

The chain has TRBV3-1 (or the pseudogene TRBV3-2) and TRBJ1-4; D is possibly TRBD1 (5 bases). The CDR3 runs 14 residues. CDR1 and CDR2 from the germline V gene are LGHDT and YNNKEL (reference sequence). V lost 1 base to trimming and J lost 5 bases, with 8 bases between them. CDR3 DNA: TGTGCCAGCAGCCAAGGACAGATAAATGAAAAACTGTTTTTT. It encodes CASSQGQINEKLFF.

The rearrangement joins TRBV6-6 to TRBJ2-1; TRBD2 matches at 9 bases. The J segment lost 6 bases and the V segment lost 7 bases, leaving 4 bases of the junction unmatched. Germline V lookup: CDR1 MNHNY, CDR2 SVGAGI (reference sequence). The CDR3 runs 13 residues. CDR3 in amino acids: CASTQAGGNEQFF. The DNA for the CDR3 is TGTGCCAGCACCCAAGCGGGGGGCAATGAGCAGTTCTTC.

V usage is TRBV6-5 and J usage is TRBJ2-6; D ambiguous. Per the germline V gene, CDR1 is MNHEY and CDR2 is SVGAGI. The CDR3 length is 14 residues. The ends were cut back, 0 bases at V and 9 bases at J, with 9 bases in the middle. The CDR3 DNA reads as TGTGCCAGCAGTTACTCGAACCAGGTCAACGTCCTGACTTTC. Residues: CASSYSNQVNVLTF.

This CDR3 reads CASSEGDRGMNTEAFF. The CDR3 region has the DNA TGTGCCAGCAGTGAAGGAGACAGAGGAATGAACACTGAAGCTTTCTTT. This chain uses TRBV2 with TRBJ1-1; perhaps TRBD1 as D (5 bases). Trimming removed 1 base at V and 0 bases at J, with 12 bases between. The CDR3 runs 16 residues. Germline CDR1 reads SNHLY; CDR2 reads FYNNEI.

The chain carries TRBV2 and TRBJ1-2; D may be TRBD1 (6 bases). Trimming stripped 2 bases from V and 2 bases from J, with 12 bases between. Germline lookup yields CDR1 SNHLY and CDR2 FYNNEI. The CDR3 has 15 amino acids. The CDR3 sequence: CASSERGGANYGYTF. CDR3 sequence (DNA): TGTGCCAGCAGTGAAAGGGGGGGCGCAAACTATGGCTACACCTTC.

V is TRBV5-1 and J is TRBJ2-7; 8 positions match TRBD1. Germline CDR1 is SGHRS and CDR2 is YFSETQ. V lost 4 bases to trimming and J lost 0 bases; unmatched junction nucleotides: 3. This CDR3 region has 14 residues. As DNA, the CDR3 is TGCGCCAGCAGCACACAGGGGGTCTCCTACGAGCAGTACTTC. Encoded protein: CASSTQGVSYEQYF.

V is TRBV4-1 and J is TRBJ1-2, with no clear D. The CDR3 spans 16 residues. Looked up from germline, CDR1 is MGHRA and CDR2 is YSYEKL. V lost 1 base to trimming and J lost 7 bases, with 19 bases between them. The DNA for the CDR3 is TGCGCCAGCAGCCAAGGGTTCCGGAGAAGTAGAGCTGGCTACACCTTC. Translated, it gives CASSQGFRRSRAGYTF.

The gene calls are TRBV15 and TRBJ1-6; perhaps TRBD1 as D (5 bases). Trimming pared 1 base from V and 10 bases from J, leaving 23 bases between. Germline values: CDR1 LNHNV, CDR2 YYDKDF (reference sequence). The CDR3 has 18 amino acids. DNA for the CDR3: TGTGCCACCAGCAGAGTCCTACTTTCGGGTCAGGGAGGATCACCCCTCCACTTT. It specifies CATSRVLLSGQGGSPLHF.

The chain carries TRBV24-1 and TRBJ1-5; 12 nucleotides line up with TRBD1. CDR1 KGHDR and CDR2 SFDVKD come from the germline V gene. This CDR3 spans 16 amino acids. The V segment lost 4 bases and the J segment 3 bases; nucleotides outside the gene matches: 3. CDR3: CATSDGTGGNNQPQHF. CDR3 bases: TGTGCCACCAGTGACGGGACAGGGGGCAACAATCAGCCCCAGCATTTT.

The chain employs TRBV4-1 and TRBJ1-2; possibly TRBD1 for D (5 bases). Germline V lookup: CDR1 MGHRA, CDR2 YSYEKL. The length of the CDR3 is 15 residues. V was trimmed by 0 bases and J by 5 bases, leaving 13 bases between them. As DNA, the CDR3 is TGCGCCAGCAGCCAAGATCTGGCTCCAGGGTATGGCTACACCTTC. This gives the protein CASSQDLAPGYGYTF.

In this sample, this clone turned up once. The chain employs TRBV6-5 and TRBJ1-6; the D gene is possibly TRBD1 (5 bases). With 6 bases removed from V and 8 bases from J, the gap between germline ends came to 11 bases. CDR1 is MNHEY, CDR2 SVGAGI, per germline. There are 13 residues in the CDR3. In nucleotides, the CDR3 is TGTGCCAGCAGAGACAGAAAAGATTCACCCCTCCACTTT. Amino acid sequence: CASRDRKDSPLHF.

The chain couples TRBV28 to TRBJ2-7, with 7 bases fitting TRBD1. In germline, CDR1 is MDHEN, CDR2 SYDVKM. This CDR3 is 16 amino acids long. V was pared by 2 bases and J by 0 bases, with 7 bases of the junction left unmatched. This CDR3 is CASSLQAAGGSYEQYF. The DNA for the CDR3 is TGTGCCAGCAGTTTACAGGCGGCAGGGGGCTCCTACGAGCAGTACTTC. Complete variable domain (other parts from reference TRBV28 and TRBJ2-7): DVKVTQSSRYLVKRTGEKVFLECVQDMDHENMFWYRQDPGLGLRLIYFSYDVKMKEKGDIPEGYSVSREKKERFSLILESASTNQTSMYLCASSLQAAGGSYEQYFGPGTRLTVT.

The V call is TRBV10-3, the J call TRBJ2-7; 10 nucleotides align to TRBD1. The germline V gene encodes CDR1 ENHRY and CDR2 SYGVKD. This CDR3 comprises 15 residues. The V segment lost 2 bases and the J segment 5 bases; nucleotides outside the gene matches: 6. CDR3 residues: CAISEGDRGGHEQYF. The CDR3 bases are TGTGCCATCAGTGAGGGGGACAGGGGAGGTCACGAGCAGTACTTC.

V usage is TRBV5-4 and J usage is TRBJ2-1; 11 nucleotides match TRBD1. The CDR3 sequence is 16 residues long. V shed 4 bases, J shed 5 bases, and the junction held 8 bases outside the gene matches. CDR1 and CDR2 (germline): SGHNT, YYREEE (reference sequence). CDR3 amino acids: CASSPGGDRGNNEQFF. The CDR3 DNA is TGTGCCAGCAGCCCCGGCGGGGACAGGGGGAACAATGAGCAGTTCTTC. Supplemented by reference TRBV5-4 and TRBJ2-1, the full variable domain reads ETGVTQSPTHLIKTRGQQVTLRCSSQSGHNTVSWYQQALGQGPQFIFQYYREEENGRGNFPPRFSGLQFPNYSSELNVNALELDDSALYLCASSPGGDRGNNEQFFGPGTRLTVL.

CDR3 DNA: TGTGCCAGCAACGTCCGAGGACAGGACTACGAGCAGTACTTC. This codes for CASNVRGQDYEQYF. This chain links TRBV2 with TRBJ2-7; 7 nucleotides align to TRBD1. The CDR3 consists of 14 residues. The V gene end was trimmed by 7 bases and the J gene end by 3 bases; junction bases not matched to a gene: 9. Germline CDR1 is SNHLY and CDR2 is FYNNEI.

In DNA, the CDR3 is TGTGCCAGCAGCGTCGGACTAGCGGGGGGGCCCCAGTACTTC. Translating it yields CASSVGLAGGPQYF. The chain couples TRBV9 to TRBJ2-5; 15 bases line up with TRBD2. Germline-derived CDR1 and CDR2 are SGDLS and YYNGEE. This CDR3 region has 14 residues. V dropped 2 bases and J dropped 9; count of bases not matched to a gene: 2.

The V and J genes are TRBV6-1 and TRBJ1-2; TRBD1 matches 9 bases. V lost 4 bases, J lost 7 bases, and 13 bases stayed unmatched. The CDR3 is made up of 16 amino acids. The V gene's germline CDR1 is MNHNS and CDR2 SASEGT. Here the CDR3 reads CASSGGWDRVVGGYTF. The CDR3 nucleotides read TGTGCCAGCAGTGGGGGCTGGGACAGGGTCGTTGGTGGCTACACCTTC.

V gene TRBV14 combines with J gene TRBJ1-2, with D possibly TRBD1 on 6 matching bases. The CDR3 loop spans 14 amino acids. V was pared by 6 bases and J by 5 bases, with 16 bases between. Germline V gene data show CDR1 as SGHDN and CDR2 as FVKESK. The CDR3 nucleotides are TGTGCCAGCAGTCTACAGGACAGTACTTATGGCTACACCTTC. As protein: CASSLQDSTYGYTF.

The chain couples TRBV18 to TRBJ2-2; TRBD2 aligns across 9 bases. Trimming at V came to 4 bases and at J to 0 bases, leaving 9 bases not matched to a gene. CDR3 size: 18 residues. The V gene's germline CDR1 is KGHSH and CDR2 LQKENI. This chain's CDR3 is CASSRTTSGISNTGELFF. CDR3 coding DNA: TGTGCCAGCTCACGAACGACTAGCGGAATCTCGAACACCGGGGAGCTGTTTTTT.

The V and J genes are TRBV7-9 and TRBJ2-2; 7 nucleotides agree with TRBD1. The V and J ends lost 4 bases and 6 bases, in that order; junction bases with no gene match: 5. Germline V gene sequence: CDR1 SEHNR, CDR2 FQNEAQ (reference sequence). The CDR3 extends over 14 amino acids. The DNA of the CDR3 is TGTGCCAGCAGCTCTATACAGGGGTCCGGGGAGCTGTTTTTT. Translation: CASSSIQGSGELFF. The complete variable domain, with remaining parts taken from reference TRBV7-9 and TRBJ2-2, reads DTGVSQNPRHKITKRGQNVTFRCDPISEHNRLYWYRQTLGQGPEFLTYFQNEAQLEKSRLLSDRFSAERPKGSFSTLEIQRTEQGDSAMYLCASSSIQGSGELFFGEGSRLTVL.